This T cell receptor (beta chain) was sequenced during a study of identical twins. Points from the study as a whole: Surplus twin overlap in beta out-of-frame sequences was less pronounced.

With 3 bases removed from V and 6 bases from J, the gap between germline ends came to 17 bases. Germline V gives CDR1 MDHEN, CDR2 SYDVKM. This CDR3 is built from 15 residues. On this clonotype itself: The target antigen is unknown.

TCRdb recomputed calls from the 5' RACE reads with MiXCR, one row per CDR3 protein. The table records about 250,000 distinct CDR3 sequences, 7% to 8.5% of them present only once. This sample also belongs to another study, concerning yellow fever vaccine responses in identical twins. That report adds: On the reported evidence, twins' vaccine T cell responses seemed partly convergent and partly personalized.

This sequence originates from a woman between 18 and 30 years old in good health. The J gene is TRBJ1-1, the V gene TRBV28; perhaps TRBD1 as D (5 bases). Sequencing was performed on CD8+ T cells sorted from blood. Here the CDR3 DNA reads TGTGCCAGCAGTTTGGTAGCTGGGGCGGCGGCTGAAGCTTTCTTT. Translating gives CASSLVAGAAAEAFF.